A selection of T cell receptor beta chains follows, all from one sample in a study of T cells after yellow fever vaccination. One entry per CDR3 protein, called by TCRdb with MiXCR from the 5' RACE reads. The sample has 150,000 to 200,000 distinct CDR3 sequences; roughly 6.2% are singletons. This specimen was CD4+ T cells sorted from PBMCs, taken on the day of the first yellow fever vaccination. Receptors originate from a man between 18 and 29 years old who received the YFV17D yellow fever vaccine. CDR3s include the opening cysteine and the closing phenylalanine or tryptophan. Fields, in order: CDR3 protein, clone size, V gene, J gene. Not every row has a clone size; where given, it reads once, few, many or a size class.

CDR3: CASSPGGTNIQYF
size: many
V: TRBV3-1
J: TRBJ2-4

CDR3: CASGLDRGDNEQFF
size: many
V: TRBV28
J: TRBJ2-1

CDR3: CASSVYYRGTEAFF
size: .
V: TRBV5-1
J: TRBJ1-1

CDR3: CASIPLAGSVVLNEQFF
size: .
V: TRBV3-1
J: TRBJ2-1

CDR3: CASSQGPPNTGELFF
size: many
V: TRBV4-3
J: TRBJ2-2

CDR3: CASSDWGRGGVNTEAFF
size: many
V: TRBV7-9
J: TRBJ1-1

CDR3: CASNGLAGTGELFF
size: many
V: TRBV4-1
J: TRBJ2-2

CDR3: CASSSGQGGAKNIQYF
size: .
V: TRBV12-3/TRBV12-4
J: TRBJ2-4

CDR3: CASMGGGTRGRSSGYTF
size: .
V: TRBV12-3/TRBV12-4
J: TRBJ1-2

CDR3: CASRSWRGETGELFF
size: many
V: TRBV6-2/TRBV6-3
J: TRBJ2-2

CDR3: CASSLNPQSDEQFF
size: few
V: TRBV5-1
J: TRBJ2-1

CDR3: CASSFTGSSGANVLTF
size: many
V: TRBV7-9
J: TRBJ2-6

CDR3: CASTGLETQYF
size: .
V: TRBV7-9
J: TRBJ2-5

CDR3: CASSRQNRGRTYGYTF
size: many
V: TRBV4-2
J: TRBJ1-2

CDR3: CASSPHRAETQYF
size: many
V: TRBV3-1
J: TRBJ2-5

CDR3: CASRLTSSYNEQFF
size: many
V: TRBV27
J: TRBJ2-1

CDR3: CASRRTGAYEQYF
size: many
V: TRBV7-9
J: TRBJ2-7

CDR3: CASSPRQDSGANVLTF
size: many
V: TRBV7-2
J: TRBJ2-6

CDR3: CASSIRGSTEAFF
size: .
V: TRBV19
J: TRBJ1-1

CDR3: CASREADQETQYF
size: few
V: TRBV27
J: TRBJ2-5

CDR3: CASSHQRGNEQFF
size: few
V: TRBV7-9
J: TRBJ2-1

CDR3: CAGSFYNEQFF
size: .
V: TRBV5-1
J: TRBJ2-1

CDR3: CASSPGHSGNTIYF
size: many
V: TRBV6-2/TRBV6-3
J: TRBJ1-3

CDR3: CASSVSSGGAIDTQYF
size: .
V: TRBV5-1
J: TRBJ2-3

CDR3: CASSPSSSGGEQFF
size: many
V: TRBV9
J: TRBJ2-1

CDR3: CSARVGRGQETQYF
size: few
V: TRBV20-1
J: TRBJ2-5